The T cell receptor (beta chain) under discussion was sequenced for a study of metastatic and nonmetastatic thyroid tumors. Study background: A comparison of repertoires was made across blood and tumor or nodule tissue from malignant and benign thyroid patients.

Thyroid surgery had not been preceded by any treatment in any patient. The CDR3 spans 15 residues. The germline V gene encodes CDR1 MDHEN and CDR2 SYDVKM. Regarding this clone: The junction departs from the called germline gene at one end, perhaps through a read error.

TCRdb re-called clones via MiXCR from the PCR reads. The repertoire holds some 50,000 clones, with approximately 24% as singletons. The J gene is TRBJ1-4, the V gene TRBV28, with 7 nucleotides matching TRBD1. The receptor's source is a male donor with papillary thyroid cancer or a benign thyroid nodule (not recorded which). Some clones in this sample may be carry-over from other donors' samples. The sample consisted of blood. The CDR3 coding sequence is TGTACCAGCAGTTTCCAGGGGGAGCCCAATGAAAAACTGTTTTTT. Its translation: CTSSFQGEPNEKLFF.